One and the same sample provided the 16 T cell receptor beta chains below, sequenced in a study of breast tumors, draining lymph nodes, adjacent tissues. Breast cancer patients provided tissue from their axillary draining lymph nodes. TCRdb passed the multiplex PCR reads through MiXCR, listing each CDR3 protein once. Among 150,000 to 200,000 distinct CDR3 sequences listed, roughly a third were seen once. The sample consisted of axillary lymph node tissue. These receptors were collected from a female donor with breast cancer. Some clones in this sample may be carry-over from other donors' samples.

This clonotype has a count of ten or more. The chain is built from TRBV10-3 and TRBJ2-6, with D perhaps given as TRBD1 or TRBD2 (6 bases each). The CDR3 is 17 residues long. Trimming took off 11 bases at V and 4 bases at J, with 24 bases between the two ends. Germline values: CDR1 ENHRY, CDR2 SYGVKD. CDR3 in amino acids: CASRGDQGTDGANVLTF. In DNA, the CDR3 is TGTGCCTCTAGGGGGGACCAGGGGACGGACGGGGCCAACGTCCTGACTTTC.

This clonotype has only a few counts. The J gene is TRBJ1-2, the V gene TRBV27, with a possible D match to TRBD1 (6 bases). Germline CDR1 reads MNHEY; CDR2 reads SMNVEV (reference sequence). The V end lost 5 bases, the J end lost 7 bases, and 20 bases lay between the germline ends. This CDR3 region has 15 residues. CDR3 residues: CASSPSFGGAAGYTF. The CDR3 nucleotides are TGTGCCAGCAGTCCTTCGTTTGGGGGGGCGGCTGGCTACACCTTC.

This chain links TRBV6-6 with TRBJ2-1; D possibly corresponds to TRBD1 (7 bases). Germline V gives CDR1 MNHNY, CDR2 SVGAGI (reference sequence). The CDR3 is 18 residues long. V gave up 0 bases and J gave up 5 bases, with 20 bases separating them. The CDR3 is CASSYSARGDPRDNEQFF. CDR3 DNA sequence: TGTGCCAGCAGTTACTCGGCCAGGGGGGACCCCCGGGACAATGAGCAGTTCTTC.

The chain links TRBV6-6 to TRBJ2-1; TRBD2 aligns across 8 bases. Germline V gene sequence: CDR1 MNHNY, CDR2 SVGAGI (reference sequence). The J segment lost 3 bases and the V segment lost 6 bases, leaving 7 bases of the junction unmatched. This CDR3 comprises 15 residues. The CDR3 sequence is CASSQSGGLYNEQFF. The DNA for the CDR3 is TGTGCCAGCAGCCAAAGCGGGGGTCTCTACAATGAGCAGTTCTTC.

This clonotype was detected ten times or more. This chain links TRBV11-3 with TRBJ2-5; D is uncertain. The germline gives CDR1 SGHNT, CDR2 YENEEA. The CDR3 consists of 12 residues. V was clipped by 7 bases and J by 5 bases, with 11 bases between them. In DNA, the CDR3 is TGTGCCAGCATGGGCCTTCGGGAGACCCAGTACTTC. The encoded protein is CASMGLRETQYF.

About this clonotype: One end of the junction does not line up with germline, which may come from a read error. The chain joins TRBV7-9 to TRBJ2-3, with TRBD2 matching over 9 bases. Germline V gives CDR1 SEHNR, CDR2 FQNEAQ (reference sequence). This CDR3 region has 16 residues. Here the CDR3 DNA reads TGTGCCAGCAGCCCTACTAGCGGGCTTTCCACAGGTACGCAGTATTTT. Translation gives CASSPTSGLSTGTQYF. Drawing the rest from reference TRBV7-9 and TRBJ2-3, the complete variable domain is DTGVSQNPRHKITKRGQNVTFRCDPISEHNRLYWYRQTLGQGPEFLTYFQNEAQLEKSRLLSDRFSAERPKGSFSTLEIQRTEQGDSAMYLCASSPTSGLSTGTQYFGPGTRLTVL.

The sample holds a few counts of this clonotype. Given a much more abundant clone one base away, this may be a read error. V usage is TRBV7-2 and J usage is TRBJ2-1, with D unclear. V was pared by 5 bases and J by 3 bases, with 14 bases between. The germline CDR1 and CDR2 sequences are SGHTA and FQGNSA. The CDR3 length is 15 residues. CDR3 bases: TGTGCCAGCAGCCTACCTTATAGGGACTACAATGAGCAGTTCTTC. It translates to CASSLPYRDYNEQFF.

CDR3 in DNA: TGTGCCACCAGTAGAGTGGTTGGGAACAATGAGCAGTTCTTC. Encoded protein: CATSRVVGNNEQFF. The gene calls are TRBV24-1 and TRBJ2-1; D call uncertain. The CDR3 has 14 amino acids. Between the trimmed V and J ends, which lost 6 bases and 5 bases, there was a span of 13 bases. CDR1 and CDR2 from the germline V gene are KGHDR and SFDVKD.

The sample holds many counts of this clonotype. CDR3 DNA: TGCGCCAGCAGCTTGGGGGGGACGAGCCGCTCCTACGAGCAGTACTTC. Residues: CASSLGGTSRSYEQYF. V usage is TRBV5-1 and J usage is TRBJ2-7, with D possibly being TRBD1 or TRBD2 (5 bases each). CDR1 and CDR2 from the germline V gene are SGHRS and YFSETQ. This CDR3 is 16 amino acids long. The ends were cut back, 0 bases at V and 0 bases at J, with 13 bases in the middle. Complete variable domain (other parts from reference TRBV5-1 and TRBJ2-7): KAGVTQTPRYLIKTRGQQVTLSCSPISGHRSVSWYQQTPGQGLQFLFEYFSETQRNKGNFPGRFSGRQFSNSRSEMNVSTLELGDSALYLCASSLGGTSRSYEQYFGPGTRLTVT.

This clonotype was seen at least ten times. The rearrangement links TRBV25-1 to TRBJ2-1; TRBD2 agrees at 9 bases. There are 16 residues in the CDR3. V lost 2 bases to trimming and J lost 7 bases; unmatched junction nucleotides: 9. Germline-derived CDR1 and CDR2 are MGHDK and SYGVNS. The CDR3 nucleotides are TGTGCCAGCAGTGAACCAGCGGGAGGACAAGGTAATGAGCAGTTCTTC. It codes for CASSEPAGGQGNEQFF.

This clonotype has ten or more counts. This rearrangement joins TRBV29-1 to TRBJ1-2, with D unresolved. The CDR3 is 11 residues long. V lost 4 bases and J lost 4, with 7 bases in between. Per the germline V gene, CDR1 is SQVTM and CDR2 is ANQGSEA. CDR3 amino acids: CSVVTVYGYTF. The CDR3 DNA follows: TGCAGCGTTGTTACGGTCTATGGCTACACCTTC.

This rearrangement joins TRBV11-3 to TRBJ1-2, with 7 bases identical to TRBD1. This CDR3 is 18 amino acids long. The ends lost 2 bases at V and 7 bases at J; junction bases unmatched: 19. Germline values: CDR1 SGHNT, CDR2 YENEEA. The CDR3 DNA is TGTGCCAGCAGCTTATCCGAAAAGACAGGGTACTTTGGAAGTGGCTACACCTTC. The encoded protein is CASSLSEKTGYFGSGYTF. The whole variable domain, filled in from reference TRBV11-3 and TRBJ1-2, reads EAGVVQSPRYKIIEKKQPVAFWCNPISGHNTLYWYLQNLGQGPELLIRYENEEAVDDSQLPKDRFSAERLKGVDSTLKIQPAELGDSAVYLCASSLSEKTGYFGSGYTFGSGTRLTVV.

This chain connects TRBV5-1 to TRBJ2-2; 7 positions match TRBD1. The trim removed 4 bases at V and 5 bases at J, leaving 5 bases unmatched. The CDR3 loop spans 14 amino acids. CDR1 and CDR2 (germline): SGHRS, YFSETQ. The CDR3 protein is CASSQGTATGELFF. CDR3 DNA: TGCGCCAGCAGCCAGGGGACAGCTACCGGGGAGCTGTTTTTT.

This clonotype was observed many times. The rearrangement links TRBV29-1 to TRBJ1-2; 7 nucleotides agree with TRBD1. Germline V gene lookup returns CDR1 SQVTM and CDR2 ANQGSEA. The V and J ends lost 5 bases and 4 bases, in that order; junction bases with no gene match: 4. CDR3 size: 12 residues. In DNA form, the CDR3 reads TGCAGCGTTACAGGGGCAGGCTATGGCTACACCTTC. Its protein product is CSVTGAGYGYTF. Combining the CDR3 with reference TRBV29-1 and TRBJ1-2 gives the whole variable domain SAVISQKPSRDICQRGTSLTIQCQVDSQVTMMFWYRQQPGQSLTLIATANQGSEATYESGFVIDKFPISRPNLTFSTLTVSNMSPEDSSIYLCSVTGAGYGYTFGSGTRLTVV.

This clonotype appeared once. A read error may account for a junction end that differs from germline. The chain links TRBV2 to TRBJ1-1; no reliable D call. Germline V lookup: CDR1 SNHLY, CDR2 FYNNEI. This CDR3 contains 12 residues. CDR3 sequence reads: CASKSANTGAFF. The CDR3 bases are TGTGCCAGCAAATCAGCGAACACTGGAGCTTTCTTT. The whole variable domain, remainder taken from reference TRBV2 and TRBJ1-1, is EPEVTQTPSHQVTQMGQEVILRCVPISNHLYFYWYRQILGQKVEFLVSFYNNEISEKSEIFDDQFSVERPDGSNFTLKIRSTKLEDSAMYFCASKSANTGAFFGQGTRLTVV.

For this clonotype: A much larger clone lies a single base off, so this may be a read error. This rearrangement joins TRBV11-1 to TRBJ2-5, with a possible D match to TRBD2 (6 bases). This CDR3 spans 13 amino acids. Germline values: CDR1 SGHAT, CDR2 FQDESV (reference sequence). CDR3 DNA sequence: TGTGCCGGCAGCCAAGGTGGGGGGAAGACCCAGTACTTC. This sequence encodes CAGSQGGGKTQYF.